This passage covers 24 T cell receptor beta chains from one sample sequenced in a study of T cells in Graves' hyperthyroidism and ophthalmopathy. RNA transcripts served as the template for amplifying TCR beta CDR3 regions. The TCR CDR3 was amplified in a first-round RT-PCR using the HTBI primer set. TCRdb re-called the multiplex PCR reads through MiXCR, storing one row per CDR3 protein. The table has fewer than 400,000 distinct CDR3 sequences, over 15% seen once. Material for sequencing was blood. Source of these receptors: a man younger than 40 with Graves' hyperthyroidism.

The sample holds many counts of this clonotype. The V and J genes are TRBV2 and TRBJ2-7; 10 bases fit TRBD2. Per the germline V gene, CDR1 is SNHLY and CDR2 is FYNNEI. V dropped 0 bases and J dropped 3; count of bases not matched to a gene: 8. The CDR3 is 17 residues long. CDR3 sequence: CASSEATYLAGDYEQYF. In nucleotides, the CDR3 is TGTGCCAGCAGTGAAGCCACTTATCTAGCGGGAGACTACGAGCAGTACTTC.

The genes are TRBV4-1 and TRBJ2-1; D tentatively fits TRBD1 or TRBD2 (5 bases each). V dropped 1 base and J dropped 12 bases, with 13 bases sitting between them. This CDR3 spans 13 amino acids. The germline V gene has CDR1 MGHRA and CDR2 YSYEKL. The CDR3 spells CASSQGNRDRQFF. CDR3 nucleotides: TGCGCCAGCAGCCAAGGGAACCGGGACCGGCAGTTCTTC.

The chain couples TRBV12-3 or TRBV12-4 to TRBJ2-3, with no clear D. The V end was cut by 6 bases, the J end by 0 bases, with 7 bases between. The CDR3 loop spans 13 amino acids. DNA for the CDR3: TGTGCCAGCAGATTCGAGAGCACAGATACGCAGTATTTT. This gives the protein CASRFESTDTQYF.

About this clonotype itself: This may come from a read error, since a much larger clone is one base off. The chain joins TRBV28 to TRBJ1-2, with TRBD1 identical over 7 bases. CDR1 is MDHEN and CDR2 is SYDVKM in the germline V gene. This CDR3 spans 15 amino acids. Trimming at V came to 5 bases and at J to 7 bases, leaving 13 bases not matched to a gene. CDR3 sequence: CASSQPGQDKSGYTF. The CDR3 DNA reads TGTGCCAGCAGTCAACCAGGACAGGATAAATCTGGCTACACCTTC.

This clonotype appeared many times. V usage is TRBV7-6 and J usage is TRBJ2-7; D is uncertain. CDR3 length equals 15 residues. The V and J ends lost 7 bases and 6 bases respectively, with 22 bases between them. Germline lookup yields CDR1 SGHVS and CDR2 FNYEAQ. The CDR3 protein is CASTPLKGFIREQYF. In nucleotides, the CDR3 is TGTGCCAGCACCCCTCTAAAAGGATTTATACGCGAGCAGTACTTC. The full variable domain, completed using reference TRBV7-6 and TRBJ2-7, is GAGVSQSPRYKVTKRGQDVALRCDPISGHVSLYWYRQALGQGPEFLTYFNYEAQQDKSGLPNDRFSAERPEGSISTLTIQRTEQRDSAMYRCASTPLKGFIREQYFGPGTRLTVT.

This chain joins TRBV3-1 and TRBJ2-1; 11 bases agree with TRBD2. V lost 6 bases and J lost 7; bases outside the gene matches: 11. Looked up from germline, CDR1 is LGHDT and CDR2 is YNNKEL (reference sequence). The CDR3 length is 16 residues. Here the CDR3 reads CASRNKGTSGRNEQFF. In DNA form, the CDR3 reads TGTGCCAGCAGGAATAAAGGTACTAGCGGGAGAAATGAGCAGTTCTTC.

In regard to this clonotype: A read error may produce the germline difference seen at one junction end. J is TRBJ2-6 and V is TRBV4-2; TRBD2 matches 7 bases. Germline-derived CDR1 and CDR2 are LGHNA and YNFKEQ. The CDR3 totals 12 residues. The CDR3 region is CASSPGAGESYF. The DNA for the CDR3 is TGTGCCAGCAGCCCTGGGGCGGGGGAGTCCTACTTC.

Many counts were recorded for this clonotype. The rearrangement uses TRBV30 and TRBJ2-2; D remains ambiguous. CDR1 and CDR2 from the germline V gene are GTSNPN and SVGIG (reference sequence). The CDR3 has 13 residues. Trimming pared 0 bases from V and 5 bases from J, leaving 7 bases between. CDR3 sequence: CAWSVDGTGELFF. The CDR3 region has the DNA TGTGCCTGGAGTGTAGACGGGACCGGGGAGCTGTTTTTT.

This clonotype was detected many times. J is TRBJ2-3 and V is TRBV20-1, with D uncertain. V was clipped by 6 bases and J by 5 bases, with 21 bases between them. This CDR3 is 15 amino acids long. Germline values: CDR1 DFQATT, CDR2 SNEGSKA (reference sequence). Written as DNA, the CDR3 is TGCAGTGCACCGGCCTCCTCCTCGGGTGGAGATACGCAGTATTTT. This gives the protein CSAPASSSGGDTQYF.

In this sample, this clonotype turned up a few times. The chain links TRBV30 to TRBJ2-7; 11 bases are shared with TRBD2. CDR3 length: 14 residues. With 3 bases clipped from V and 7 bases from J, the junction kept 8 bases outside the gene matches. Germline-derived CDR1 and CDR2 are GTSNPN and SVGIG (reference sequence). The chain's CDR3 is CAWRVAGGPGEQYF. In nucleotides, the CDR3 is TGTGCCTGGAGGGTAGCGGGAGGGCCGGGGGAGCAGTACTTC. The entire variable domain, with the rest obtained from reference TRBV30 and TRBJ2-7, is as follows: SQTIHQWPATLVQPVGSPLSLECTVEGTSNPNLYWYRQAAGRGLQLLFYSVGIGQISSEVPQNLSASRPQDRQFILSSKKLLLSDSGFYLCAWRVAGGPGEQYFGPGTRLTVT.

In nucleotides, the CDR3 is TGTGCCTGGACTTTGGGGGGATCTAGCACAGATACGCAGTATTTT. It yields the protein CAWTLGGSSTDTQYF. The chain carries TRBV30 and TRBJ2-3, with a possible D match to TRBD2 (6 bases). Germline CDR1 is GTSNPN and CDR2 is SVGIG (reference sequence). Trimming pared 4 bases from V and 0 bases from J, leaving 14 bases between. CDR3 size: 15 residues.

This chain links TRBV15 with TRBJ1-4; D is undetermined. Trimming removed 5 bases at V and 5 bases at J, with 24 bases between. This CDR3 has 18 residues. Germline lookup yields CDR1 LNHNV and CDR2 YYDKDF (reference sequence). For the CDR3, the DNA is TGTGCCACCAGCGGACTCCCCCCCAGAGGCCAAAGGAATGAAAAACTGTTTTTT. Translation: CATSGLPPRGQRNEKLFF.

Concerning this clonotype: This may be a read error: a much more frequent sequence differs by one nucleotide. The V gene is TRBV12-3 or TRBV12-4, the J gene TRBJ2-5, with TRBD2 as a possible D gene (6 bases). CDR3 length: 14 amino acids. CDR3 nucleotide sequence: TGTGCCGGCAGTTTAAGGGCGGGAAGAGAGACCCAGTACTTC. Its protein is CAGSLRAGRETQYF.

The J gene is TRBJ1-5, the V gene TRBV10-3; D might be TRBD1 (5 bases). There are 13 residues in the CDR3. The germline gives CDR1 ENHRY, CDR2 SYGVKD. Trimming pared 6 bases from V and 9 bases from J, leaving 15 bases between. The CDR3 DNA sequence: TGTGCCATCAGGACAGATTATGACCGGCCCCAGCATTTT. Translating gives CAIRTDYDRPQHF.

This clonotype was seen repeatedly, ten times or more. This sequence joins TRBV7-8 and TRBJ2-2; D call uncertain. The germline V and J ends were trimmed by 8 bases and 1 base, with 11 bases remaining between them. CDR1 SGHVS and CDR2 FQNEAQ come from the germline V gene. This CDR3 has 14 amino acids. CDR3 protein: CASLRLLNTGELFF. DNA for the CDR3: TGTGCCAGCCTTCGACTCTTGAACACCGGGGAGCTGTTTTTT.

In its sample, this clonotype was seen many times. The genes are TRBV27 and TRBJ2-1; perhaps TRBD2 as D (5 bases). Germline CDR1 reads MNHEY; CDR2 reads SMNVEV (reference sequence). The CDR3 runs 13 residues. Trimming left V 6 bases short and J 2 bases short, with 8 bases between. The CDR3 here is CASRGSPYNEQFF. The CDR3 DNA reads TGTGCCAGCAGAGGGAGCCCCTACAATGAGCAGTTCTTC.

This clonotype showed up just a few times. The genes are TRBV29-1 and TRBJ2-1, with no clear D. The V and J ends lost 6 bases and 0 bases respectively, with 9 bases between them. Germline CDR1 SQVTM, CDR2 ANQGSEA. This CDR3 is 13 amino acids long. CDR3 DNA sequence: TGCAGCGTCAGACTTAGCTCCTACAATGAGCAGTTCTTC. It translates to CSVRLSSYNEQFF.

This clonotype was counted a few times. The chain carries TRBV4-1 and TRBJ1-4, with D perhaps matching TRBD1 (6 bases). The germline V gene encodes CDR1 MGHRA and CDR2 YSYEKL. The CDR3 consists of 16 residues. V lost 4 bases, J lost 3 bases, and 15 bases lay in between. The CDR3 nucleotides read TGCGCCAGCAGCCCAGAGGGGGGGGACCCTAATGAAAAACTGTTTTTT. Protein sequence: CASSPEGGDPNEKLFF.

This rearrangement joins TRBV19 to TRBJ2-7; 10 bases are shared with TRBD2. Germline V lookup: CDR1 LNHDA, CDR2 SQIVND (reference sequence). The CDR3 length is 16 residues. Trimming removed 4 bases from V and 4 bases from J; junction bases left unmatched: 10. The CDR3 DNA sequence: TGTGCCAGTAGTAGGGACCCAGCGGGAGGGCCTTACGAGCAGTACTTC. Its protein product is CASSRDPAGGPYEQYF.

This clonotype showed up many times. This chain joins TRBV9 and TRBJ2-7; D possibly matches TRBD1 or TRBD2 (6 bases each). This CDR3 contains 13 residues. Germline V gene lookup returns CDR1 SGDLS and CDR2 YYNGEE. V shed 0 bases and J shed 8 bases, with 12 bases lying between them. CDR3: CASSVAEGGKQYF. The CDR3 bases are TGTGCCAGCAGCGTAGCTGAGGGGGGCAAGCAGTACTTC. The full variable domain, its missing parts supplied by reference TRBV9 and TRBJ2-7, is DSGVTQTPKHLITATGQRVTLRCSPRSGDLSVYWYQQSLDQGLQFLIQYYNGEERAKGNILERFSAQQFPDLHSELNLSSLELGDSALYFCASSVAEGGKQYFGPGTRLTVT.

In its sample, this clonotype was seen many times. The chain uses TRBV12-3 or TRBV12-4 and TRBJ1-1; D ambiguous. Trimming shortened V by 6 bases and J by 3 bases, and 11 bases separated the two germline ends. This CDR3 spans 13 amino acids. The CDR3 bases are TGTGCCAGCAGCCCCTTATATGACACTGAAGCTTTCTTT. It specifies CASSPLYDTEAFF.

This clonotype was recorded a few times. V usage is TRBV27 and J usage is TRBJ2-2; D is ambiguous. This CDR3 has 14 residues. V lost 5 bases to trimming and J lost 6 bases, with 13 bases between them. CDR1 MNHEY and CDR2 SMNVEV come from the germline V gene (reference sequence). The CDR3 region is CASSPLLVAGELFF. The CDR3 DNA is TGTGCCAGCAGTCCCCTACTTGTTGCCGGGGAGCTGTTTTTT.

This clonotype turned up a few times. The chain recombines TRBV10-2 with TRBJ2-1; D tentatively reads TRBD1 or TRBD2 (5 bases each). The V end lost 7 bases, the J end lost 8 bases, and 12 bases lay between the germline ends. Germline V lookup: CDR1 WSHSY, CDR2 SAAADI. The CDR3 runs to 12 residues. The CDR3 bases are TGCGCCAGCACCGGGGACGACGATGAGCAGTTCTTC. It specifies CASTGDDDEQFF.

The sample holds many counts of this clonotype. CDR3 in DNA: TGTGCCAGCAGACCTAGTGGGCGCAATGAGCAGTTCTTC. Translated: CASRPSGRNEQFF. The rearrangement uses TRBV28 and TRBJ2-1; D unclear. The CDR3 is 13 amino acids. V was trimmed by 6 bases and J by 6 bases, leaving 12 bases between them. In germline, CDR1 is MDHEN, CDR2 SYDVKM.